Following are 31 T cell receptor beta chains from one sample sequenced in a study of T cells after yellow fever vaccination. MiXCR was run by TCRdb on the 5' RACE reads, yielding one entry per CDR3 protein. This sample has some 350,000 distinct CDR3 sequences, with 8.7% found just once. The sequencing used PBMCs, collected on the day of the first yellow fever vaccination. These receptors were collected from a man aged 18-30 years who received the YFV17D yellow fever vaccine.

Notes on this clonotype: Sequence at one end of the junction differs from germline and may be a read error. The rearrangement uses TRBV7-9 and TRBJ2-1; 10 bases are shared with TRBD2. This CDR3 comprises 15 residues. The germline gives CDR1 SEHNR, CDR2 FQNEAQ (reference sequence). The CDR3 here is CASSALAGAYSEQFF. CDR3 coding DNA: TGTGCCAGCAGCGCCCTAGCGGGGGCCTACAGTGAGCAGTTCTTC.

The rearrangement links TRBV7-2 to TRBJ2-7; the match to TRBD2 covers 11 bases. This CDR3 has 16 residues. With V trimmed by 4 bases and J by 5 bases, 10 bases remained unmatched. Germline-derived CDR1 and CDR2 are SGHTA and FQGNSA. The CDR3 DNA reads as TGTGCCAGCAGCTCCATCCCACTGGGACTAGCGGACGAGCAGTACTTC. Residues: CASSSIPLGLADEQYF.

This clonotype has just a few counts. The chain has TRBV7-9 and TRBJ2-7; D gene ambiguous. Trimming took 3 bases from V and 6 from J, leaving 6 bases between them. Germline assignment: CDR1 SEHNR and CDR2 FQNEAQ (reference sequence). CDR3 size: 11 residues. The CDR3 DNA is TGTGCCAGCAGCTTCCCTCGCGAGCAGTACGTC. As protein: CASSFPREQYV.

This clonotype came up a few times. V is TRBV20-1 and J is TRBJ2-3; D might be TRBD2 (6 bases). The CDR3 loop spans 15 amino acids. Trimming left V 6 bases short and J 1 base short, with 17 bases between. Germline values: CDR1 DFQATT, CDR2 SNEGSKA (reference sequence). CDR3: CSAGGALGGTDTQYF. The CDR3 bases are TGCAGTGCCGGGGGTGCCCTAGGGGGCACAGATACGCAGTATTTT.

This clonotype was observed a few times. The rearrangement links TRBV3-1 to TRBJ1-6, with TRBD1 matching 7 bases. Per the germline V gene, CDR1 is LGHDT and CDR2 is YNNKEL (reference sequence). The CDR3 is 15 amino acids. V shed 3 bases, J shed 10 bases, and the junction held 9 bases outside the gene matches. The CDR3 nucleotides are TGTGCCAGCAGCCAGTCGACAGGGTCTATGTCACCCCTCCACTTT. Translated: CASSQSTGSMSPLHF.

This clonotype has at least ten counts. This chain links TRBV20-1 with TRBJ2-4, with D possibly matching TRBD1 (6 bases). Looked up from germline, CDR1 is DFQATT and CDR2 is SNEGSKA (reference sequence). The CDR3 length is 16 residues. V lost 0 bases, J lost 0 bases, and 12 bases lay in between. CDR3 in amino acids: CSARDLGALAKNIQYF. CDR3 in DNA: TGCAGTGCTAGAGATTTGGGGGCCCTAGCCAAAAACATTCAGTACTTC.

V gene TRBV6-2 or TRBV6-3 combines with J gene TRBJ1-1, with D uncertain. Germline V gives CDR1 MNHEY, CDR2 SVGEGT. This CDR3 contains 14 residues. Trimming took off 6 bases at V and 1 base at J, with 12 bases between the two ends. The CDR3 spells CASRTPQENTEAFF. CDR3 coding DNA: TGTGCCAGCAGAACACCTCAAGAGAACACTGAAGCTTTCTTT.

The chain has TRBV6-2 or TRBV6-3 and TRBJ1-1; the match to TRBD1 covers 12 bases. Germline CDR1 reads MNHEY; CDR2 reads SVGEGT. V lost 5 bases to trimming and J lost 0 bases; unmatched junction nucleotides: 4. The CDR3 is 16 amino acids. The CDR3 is CASSGDRGLVNTEAFF. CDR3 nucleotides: TGTGCCAGCAGTGGGGACAGGGGGCTGGTGAACACTGAAGCTTTCTTT.

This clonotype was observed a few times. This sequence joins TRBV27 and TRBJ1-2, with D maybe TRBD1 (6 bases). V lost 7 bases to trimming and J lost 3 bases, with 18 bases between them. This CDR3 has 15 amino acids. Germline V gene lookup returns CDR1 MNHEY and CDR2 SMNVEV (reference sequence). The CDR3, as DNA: TGTGCCAGCACATCGACAGGTCCTGGTGACTATGGCTACACCTTC. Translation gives CASTSTGPGDYGYTF.

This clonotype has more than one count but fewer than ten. CDR3 in DNA: TGTGCCAGCAGTGAAAGACAGGGGGTGAGAGAGACCCAGTACTTC. It specifies CASSERQGVRETQYF. This chain links TRBV6-1 with TRBJ2-5; 9 bases match TRBD1. The trim removed 2 bases at V and 4 bases at J, leaving 5 bases unmatched. The CDR3 has 15 residues. The germline V gene encodes CDR1 MNHNS and CDR2 SASEGT.

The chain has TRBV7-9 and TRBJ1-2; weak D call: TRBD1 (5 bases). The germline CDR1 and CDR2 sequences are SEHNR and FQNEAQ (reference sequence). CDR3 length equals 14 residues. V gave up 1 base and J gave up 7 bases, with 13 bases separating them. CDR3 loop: CASSLVPGLGGYTF. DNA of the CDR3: TGTGCCAGCAGCTTAGTGCCGGGGCTAGGTGGCTACACCTTC.

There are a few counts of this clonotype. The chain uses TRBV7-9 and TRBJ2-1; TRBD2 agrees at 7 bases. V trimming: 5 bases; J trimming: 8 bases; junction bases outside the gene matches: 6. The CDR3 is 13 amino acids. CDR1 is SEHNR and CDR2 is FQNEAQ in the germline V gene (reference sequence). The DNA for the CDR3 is TGTGCCAGCAGCCCGGGGGGTACGGATGAGCAGTTCTTC. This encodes CASSPGGTDEQFF.

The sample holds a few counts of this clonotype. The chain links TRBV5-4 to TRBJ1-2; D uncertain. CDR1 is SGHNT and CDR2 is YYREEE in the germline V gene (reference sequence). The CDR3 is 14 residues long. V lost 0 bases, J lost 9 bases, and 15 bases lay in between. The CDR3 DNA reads TGTGCCAGCAGCTTGGAGTGGGTCCTCAAGAGCTACACCTTC. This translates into CASSLEWVLKSYTF.

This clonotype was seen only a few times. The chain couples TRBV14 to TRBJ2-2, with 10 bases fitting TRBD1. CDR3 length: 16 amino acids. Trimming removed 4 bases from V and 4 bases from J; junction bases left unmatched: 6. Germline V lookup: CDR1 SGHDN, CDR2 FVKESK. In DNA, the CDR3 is TGTGCCAGCAGCCCTCGGGACAGGGGACGCACCGGGGAGCTGTTTTTT. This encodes CASSPRDRGRTGELFF.

The CDR3 is CASSLDIHLYEQYF. CDR3 bases: TGCGCCAGCAGTTTAGACATCCATCTCTACGAGCAGTACTTC. The rearrangement joins TRBV5-1 to TRBJ2-7; D unresolved. V shed 5 bases and J shed 3 bases, with 15 bases lying between them. The CDR3 extends over 14 amino acids. Germline lookup yields CDR1 SGHRS and CDR2 YFSETQ.

The CDR3 DNA reads TGTGCCAGCAGCCACCCCCGGGACAGGGCGTCTGAAGCTTTCTTT. Translation gives CASSHPRDRASEAFF. This chain joins TRBV5-4 and TRBJ1-1, with 9 bases that match TRBD1. The V and J ends lost 4 bases and 6 bases, in that order; junction bases with no gene match: 10. The CDR3 sequence is 15 residues long. Germline assignment: CDR1 SGHNT and CDR2 YYREEE (reference sequence). Based on the CDR3 plus reference TRBV5-4 and TRBJ1-1, the full variable domain is ETGVTQSPTHLIKTRGQQVTLRCSSQSGHNTVSWYQQALGQGPQFIFQYYREEENGRGNFPPRFSGLQFPNYSSELNVNALELDDSALYLCASSHPRDRASEAFFGQGTRLTVV.

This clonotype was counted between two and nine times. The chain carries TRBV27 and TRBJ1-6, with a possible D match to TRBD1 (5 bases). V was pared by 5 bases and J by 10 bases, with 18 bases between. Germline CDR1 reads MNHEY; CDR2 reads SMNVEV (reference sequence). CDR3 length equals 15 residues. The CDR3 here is CASSSSQGMVSPLHF. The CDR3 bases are TGTGCCAGCAGTAGTAGTCAGGGTATGGTCTCACCCCTCCACTTT.

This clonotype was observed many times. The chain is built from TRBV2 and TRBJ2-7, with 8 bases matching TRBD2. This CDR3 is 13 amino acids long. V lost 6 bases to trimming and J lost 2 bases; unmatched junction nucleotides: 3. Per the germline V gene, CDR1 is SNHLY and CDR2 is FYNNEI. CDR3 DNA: TGTGCCAGCAGGGCGGGGGGACCCTACGAGCAGTACTTC. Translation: CASRAGGPYEQYF.

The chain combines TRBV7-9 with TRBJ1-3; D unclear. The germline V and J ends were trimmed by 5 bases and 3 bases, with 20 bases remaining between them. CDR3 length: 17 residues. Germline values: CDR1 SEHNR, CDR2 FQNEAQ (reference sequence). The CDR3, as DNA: TGTGCCAGCAGCCCTCCCTTGTGGAGTGAGGATGGAAACACCATATATTTT. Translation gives CASSPPLWSEDGNTIYF.

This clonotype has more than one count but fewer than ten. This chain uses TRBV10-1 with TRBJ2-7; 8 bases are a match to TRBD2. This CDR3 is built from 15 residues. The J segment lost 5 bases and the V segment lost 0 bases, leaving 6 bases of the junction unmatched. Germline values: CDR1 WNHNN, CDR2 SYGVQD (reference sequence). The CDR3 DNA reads TGCGCCAGCAGTGAGTCGGGACTAGGAGCTCACGAGCAGTACTTC. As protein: CASSESGLGAHEQYF.

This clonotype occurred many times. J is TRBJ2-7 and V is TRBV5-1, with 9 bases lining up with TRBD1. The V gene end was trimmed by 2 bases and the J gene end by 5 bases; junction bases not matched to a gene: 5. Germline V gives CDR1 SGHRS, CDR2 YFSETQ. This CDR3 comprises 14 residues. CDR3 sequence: CASSLGQGFNEQYF. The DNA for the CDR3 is TGCGCCAGCAGCTTAGGACAGGGGTTCAACGAGCAGTACTTC. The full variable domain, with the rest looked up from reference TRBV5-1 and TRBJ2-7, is KAGVTQTPRYLIKTRGQQVTLSCSPISGHRSVSWYQQTPGQGLQFLFEYFSETQRNKGNFPGRFSGRQFSNSRSEMNVSTLELGDSALYLCASSLGQGFNEQYFGPGTRLTVT.

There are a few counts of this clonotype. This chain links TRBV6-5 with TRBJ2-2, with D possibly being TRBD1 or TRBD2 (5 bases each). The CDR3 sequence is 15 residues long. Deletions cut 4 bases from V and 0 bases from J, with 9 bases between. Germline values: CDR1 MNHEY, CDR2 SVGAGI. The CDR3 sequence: CASSWQGPNTGELFF. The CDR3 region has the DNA TGTGCCAGCAGTTGGCAGGGACCGAACACCGGGGAGCTGTTTTTT.

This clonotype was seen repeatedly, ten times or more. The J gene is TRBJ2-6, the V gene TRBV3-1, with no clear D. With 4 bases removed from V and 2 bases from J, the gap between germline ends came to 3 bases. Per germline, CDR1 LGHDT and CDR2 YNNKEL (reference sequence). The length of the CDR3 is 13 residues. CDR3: CASSRTGANVLTF. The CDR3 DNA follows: TGTGCCAGCAGCCGGACTGGGGCCAACGTCCTGACTTTC.

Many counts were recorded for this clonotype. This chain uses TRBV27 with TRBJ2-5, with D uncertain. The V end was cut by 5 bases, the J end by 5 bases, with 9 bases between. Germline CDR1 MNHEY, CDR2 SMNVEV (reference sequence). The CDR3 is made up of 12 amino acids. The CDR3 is CASSPPGETQYF. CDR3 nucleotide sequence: TGTGCCAGCAGTCCCCCCGGGGAGACCCAGTACTTC.

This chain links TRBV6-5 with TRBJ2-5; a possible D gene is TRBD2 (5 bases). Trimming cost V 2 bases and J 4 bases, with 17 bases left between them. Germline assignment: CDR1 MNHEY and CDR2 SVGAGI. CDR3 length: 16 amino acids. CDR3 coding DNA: TGTGCCAGCAGTTACCGAGGGATAGCGCACGGAGAGACCCAGTACTTC. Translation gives CASSYRGIAHGETQYF.

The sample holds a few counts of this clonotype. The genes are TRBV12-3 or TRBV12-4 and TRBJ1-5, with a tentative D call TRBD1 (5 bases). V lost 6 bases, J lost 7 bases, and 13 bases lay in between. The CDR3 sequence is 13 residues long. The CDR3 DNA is TGTGCCAGCAGCACAACAGGTCCCCAGCCCCAGCATTTT. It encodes CASSTTGPQPQHF.

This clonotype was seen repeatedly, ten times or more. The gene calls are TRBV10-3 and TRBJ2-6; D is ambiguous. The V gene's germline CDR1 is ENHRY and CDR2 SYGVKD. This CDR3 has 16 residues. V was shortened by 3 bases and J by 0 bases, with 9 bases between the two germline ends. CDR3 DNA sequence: TGTGCCATCAGTGACCAGGTCGCCTCTGGGGCCAACGTCCTGACTTTC. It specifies CAISDQVASGANVLTF.

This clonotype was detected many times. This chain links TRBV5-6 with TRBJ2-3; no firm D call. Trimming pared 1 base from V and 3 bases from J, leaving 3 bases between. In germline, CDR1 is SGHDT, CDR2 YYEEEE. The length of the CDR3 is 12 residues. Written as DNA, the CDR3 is TGTGCCAGCAGCTTGTGGACAGATACGCAGTATTTT. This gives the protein CASSLWTDTQYF.

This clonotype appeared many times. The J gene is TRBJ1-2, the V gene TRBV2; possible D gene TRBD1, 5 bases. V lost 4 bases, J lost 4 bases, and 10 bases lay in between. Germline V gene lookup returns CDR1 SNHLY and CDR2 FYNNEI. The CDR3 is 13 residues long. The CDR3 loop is CASSAGGGYGYTF. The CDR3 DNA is TGTGCCAGCAGTGCGGGGGGTGGCTATGGCTACACCTTC.

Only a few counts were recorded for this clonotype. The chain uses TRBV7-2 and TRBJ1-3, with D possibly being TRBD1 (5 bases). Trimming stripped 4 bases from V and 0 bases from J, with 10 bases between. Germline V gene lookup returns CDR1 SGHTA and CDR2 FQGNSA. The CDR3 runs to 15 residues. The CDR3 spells CASSYGGGSGNTIYF. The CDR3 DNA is TGTGCCAGCAGCTATGGTGGGGGCTCTGGAAACACCATATATTTT.

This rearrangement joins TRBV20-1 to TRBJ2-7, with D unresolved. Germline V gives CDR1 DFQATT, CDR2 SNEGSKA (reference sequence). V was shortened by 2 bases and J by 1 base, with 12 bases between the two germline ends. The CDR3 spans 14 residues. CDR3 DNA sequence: TGCAGTGCTAGATCGAACAGTGGATCCTACGAGCAGTACTTC. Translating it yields CSARSNSGSYEQYF.